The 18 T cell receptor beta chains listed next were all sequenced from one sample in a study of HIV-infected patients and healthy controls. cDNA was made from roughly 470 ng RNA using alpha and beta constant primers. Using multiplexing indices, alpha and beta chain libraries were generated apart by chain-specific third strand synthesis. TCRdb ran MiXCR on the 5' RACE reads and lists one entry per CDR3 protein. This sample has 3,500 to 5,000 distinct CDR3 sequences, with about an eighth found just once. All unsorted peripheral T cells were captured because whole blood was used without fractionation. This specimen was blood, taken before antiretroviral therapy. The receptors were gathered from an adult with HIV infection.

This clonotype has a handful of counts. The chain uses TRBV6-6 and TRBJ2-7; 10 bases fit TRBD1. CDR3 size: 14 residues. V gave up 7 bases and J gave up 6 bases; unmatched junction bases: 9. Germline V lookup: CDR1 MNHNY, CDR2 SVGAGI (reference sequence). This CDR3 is CASTRGTGEAEQYF. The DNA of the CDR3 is TGTGCCAGCACGCGCGGGACAGGGGAGGCCGAGCAGTACTTC.

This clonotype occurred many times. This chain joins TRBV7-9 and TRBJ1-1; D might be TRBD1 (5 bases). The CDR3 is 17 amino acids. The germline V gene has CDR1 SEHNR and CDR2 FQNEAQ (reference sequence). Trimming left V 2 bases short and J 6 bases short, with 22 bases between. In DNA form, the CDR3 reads TGTGCCAGCAGCTTACGTCAGGGTATCGGCCGATCCCCTGAAGCTTTCTTT. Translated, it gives CASSLRQGIGRSPEAFF. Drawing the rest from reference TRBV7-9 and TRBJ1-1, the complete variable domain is DTGVSQNPRHKITKRGQNVTFRCDPISEHNRLYWYRQTLGQGPEFLTYFQNEAQLEKSRLLSDRFSAERPKGSFSTLEIQRTEQGDSAMYLCASSLRQGIGRSPEAFFGQGTRLTVV.

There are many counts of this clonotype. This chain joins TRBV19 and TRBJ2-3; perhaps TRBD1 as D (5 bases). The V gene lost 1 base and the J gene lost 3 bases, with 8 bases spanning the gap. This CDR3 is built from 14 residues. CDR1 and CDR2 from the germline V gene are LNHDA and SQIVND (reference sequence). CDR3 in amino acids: CASSIAGKTDTQYF. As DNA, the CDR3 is TGTGCCAGTAGTATAGCAGGGAAGACAGATACGCAGTATTTT.

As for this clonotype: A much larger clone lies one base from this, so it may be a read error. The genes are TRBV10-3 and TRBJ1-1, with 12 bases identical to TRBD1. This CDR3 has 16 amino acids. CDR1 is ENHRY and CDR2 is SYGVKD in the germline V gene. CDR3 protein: CAISGVPGQGATEDFF. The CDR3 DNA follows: TGTGCCATCAGTGGTGTCCCGGGACAGGGGGCAACTGAAGATTTCTTT.

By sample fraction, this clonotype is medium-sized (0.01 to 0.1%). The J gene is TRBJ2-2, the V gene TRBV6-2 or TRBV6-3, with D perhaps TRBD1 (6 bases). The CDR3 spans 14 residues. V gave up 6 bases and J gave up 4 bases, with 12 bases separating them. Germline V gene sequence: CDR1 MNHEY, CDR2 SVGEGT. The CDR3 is CASRVRGSTGELFF. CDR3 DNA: TGTGCCAGCAGGGTCAGGGGTTCCACCGGGGAGCTGTTTTTT.

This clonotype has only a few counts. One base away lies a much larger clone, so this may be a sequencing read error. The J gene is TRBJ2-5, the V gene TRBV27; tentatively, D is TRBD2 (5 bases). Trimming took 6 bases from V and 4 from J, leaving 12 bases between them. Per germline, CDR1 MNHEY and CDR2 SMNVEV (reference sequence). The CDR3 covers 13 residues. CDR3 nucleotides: TGTGCCAGCAGCCTCAGCGGCCGAGAGACCCAGTACTTC. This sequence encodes CASSLSGRETQYF.

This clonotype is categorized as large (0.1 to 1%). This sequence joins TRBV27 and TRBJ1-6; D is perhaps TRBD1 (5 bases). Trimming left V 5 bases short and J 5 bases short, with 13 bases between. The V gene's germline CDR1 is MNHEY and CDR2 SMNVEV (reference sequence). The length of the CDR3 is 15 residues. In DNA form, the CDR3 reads TGTGCCAGCAGTGCATGGGACCGCGATAATTCACCCCTCCACTTT. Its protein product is CASSAWDRDNSPLHF.

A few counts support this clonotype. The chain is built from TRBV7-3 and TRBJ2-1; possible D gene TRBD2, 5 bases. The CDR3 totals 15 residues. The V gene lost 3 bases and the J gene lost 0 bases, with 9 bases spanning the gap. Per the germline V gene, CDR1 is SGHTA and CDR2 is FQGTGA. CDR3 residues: CASSFRGSSYNEQFF. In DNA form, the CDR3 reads TGTGCCAGCAGCTTTCGTGGGAGCTCCTACAATGAGCAGTTCTTC.

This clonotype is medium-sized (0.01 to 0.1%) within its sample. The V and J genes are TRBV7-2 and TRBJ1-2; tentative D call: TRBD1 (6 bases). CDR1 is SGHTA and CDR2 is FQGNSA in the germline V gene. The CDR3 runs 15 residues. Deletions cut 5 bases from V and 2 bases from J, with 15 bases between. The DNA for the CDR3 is TGTGCCAGCAGCCAGGCACCGGACAGAAACTATGGCTACACCTTC. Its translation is CASSQAPDRNYGYTF. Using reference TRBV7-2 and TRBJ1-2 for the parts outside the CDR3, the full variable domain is GAGVSQSPSNKVTEKGKDVELRCDPISGHTALYWYRQSLGQGLEFLIYFQGNSAPDKSGLPSDRFSAERTGGSVSTLTIQRTQQEDSAVYLCASSQAPDRNYGYTFGSGTRLTVV.

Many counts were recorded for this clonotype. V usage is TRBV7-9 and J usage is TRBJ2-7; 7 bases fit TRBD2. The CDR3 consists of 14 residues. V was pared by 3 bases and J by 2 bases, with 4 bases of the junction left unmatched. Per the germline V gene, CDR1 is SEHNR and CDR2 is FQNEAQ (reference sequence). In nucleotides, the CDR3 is TGTGCCAGCAGCTTGACTAGCCCCACCTACGAGCAGTACTTC. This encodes CASSLTSPTYEQYF. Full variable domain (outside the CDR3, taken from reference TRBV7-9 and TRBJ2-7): DTGVSQNPRHKITKRGQNVTFRCDPISEHNRLYWYRQTLGQGPEFLTYFQNEAQLEKSRLLSDRFSAERPKGSFSTLEIQRTEQGDSAMYLCASSLTSPTYEQYFGPGTRLTVT.

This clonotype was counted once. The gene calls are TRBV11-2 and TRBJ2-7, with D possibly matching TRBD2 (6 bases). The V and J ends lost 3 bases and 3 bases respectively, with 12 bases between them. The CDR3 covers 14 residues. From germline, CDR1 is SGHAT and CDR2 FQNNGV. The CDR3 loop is CASSFTSGGYEQYF. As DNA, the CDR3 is TGTGCCAGCAGCTTTACGTCCGGGGGCTACGAGCAGTACTTC. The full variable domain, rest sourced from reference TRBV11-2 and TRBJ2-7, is EAGVAQSPRYKIIEKRQSVAFWCNPISGHATLYWYQQILGQGPKLLIQFQNNGVVDDSQLPKDRFSAERLKGVDSTLKIQPAKLEDSAVYLCASSFTSGGYEQYFGPGTRLTVT.

CDR3 loop: CAWRGTGSGELFF. CDR3 DNA sequence: TGTGCCTGGAGGGGGACAGGTTCCGGGGAGCTGTTTTTT. V usage is TRBV30 and J usage is TRBJ2-2, with 8 bases aligning to TRBD1. Unmatched junction bases numbered 3, after V lost 3 bases and J lost 6 bases. Germline V gives CDR1 GTSNPN, CDR2 SVGIG (reference sequence). This CDR3 spans 13 amino acids.

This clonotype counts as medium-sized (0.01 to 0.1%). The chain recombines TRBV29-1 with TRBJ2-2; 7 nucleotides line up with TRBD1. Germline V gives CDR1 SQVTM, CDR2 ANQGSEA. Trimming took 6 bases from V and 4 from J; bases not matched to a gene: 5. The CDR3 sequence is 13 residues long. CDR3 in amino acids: CSVTGTATGELFF. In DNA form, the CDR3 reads TGCAGCGTGACGGGGACAGCCACCGGGGAGCTGTTTTTT.

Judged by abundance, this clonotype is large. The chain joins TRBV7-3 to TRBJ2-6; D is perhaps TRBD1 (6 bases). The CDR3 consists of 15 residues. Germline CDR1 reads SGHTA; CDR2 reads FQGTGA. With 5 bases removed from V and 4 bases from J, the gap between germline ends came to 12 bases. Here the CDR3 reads CASSTGSSGANVLTF. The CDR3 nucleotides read TGTGCCAGCAGCACAGGGAGTTCGGGGGCCAACGTCCTGACTTTC.

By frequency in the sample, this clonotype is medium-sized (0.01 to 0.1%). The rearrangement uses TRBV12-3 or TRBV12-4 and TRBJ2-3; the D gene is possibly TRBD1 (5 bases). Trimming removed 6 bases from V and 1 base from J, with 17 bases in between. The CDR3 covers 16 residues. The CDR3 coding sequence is TGTGCCAGCAGCCAAACGACAGTCCAAGGCACAGATACGCAGTATTTT. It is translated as CASSQTTVQGTDTQYF.

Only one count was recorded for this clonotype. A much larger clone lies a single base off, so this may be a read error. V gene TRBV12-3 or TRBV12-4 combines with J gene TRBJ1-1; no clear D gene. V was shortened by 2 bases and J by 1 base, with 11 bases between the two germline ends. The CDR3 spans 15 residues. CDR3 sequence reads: CASSLTRWRNTEAFF. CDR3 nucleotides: TGTGCCAGCAGTTTAACTAGGTGGCGGAACACTGAAGCTTTCTTT.

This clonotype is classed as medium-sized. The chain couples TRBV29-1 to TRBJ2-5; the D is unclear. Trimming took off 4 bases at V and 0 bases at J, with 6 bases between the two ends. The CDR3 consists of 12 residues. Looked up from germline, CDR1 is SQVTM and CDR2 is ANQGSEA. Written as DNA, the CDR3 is TGCAGCGTTGGCCTGAACCAAGAGACCCAGTACTTC. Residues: CSVGLNQETQYF.

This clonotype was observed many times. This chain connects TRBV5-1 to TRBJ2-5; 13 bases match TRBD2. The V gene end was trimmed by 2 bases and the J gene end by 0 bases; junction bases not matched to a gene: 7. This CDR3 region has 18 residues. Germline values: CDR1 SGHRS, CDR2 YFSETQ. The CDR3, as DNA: TGCGCCAGCAGCTTCGGACTAGCGGGAGACCCGTACCAAGAGACCCAGTACTTC. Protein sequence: CASSFGLAGDPYQETQYF.